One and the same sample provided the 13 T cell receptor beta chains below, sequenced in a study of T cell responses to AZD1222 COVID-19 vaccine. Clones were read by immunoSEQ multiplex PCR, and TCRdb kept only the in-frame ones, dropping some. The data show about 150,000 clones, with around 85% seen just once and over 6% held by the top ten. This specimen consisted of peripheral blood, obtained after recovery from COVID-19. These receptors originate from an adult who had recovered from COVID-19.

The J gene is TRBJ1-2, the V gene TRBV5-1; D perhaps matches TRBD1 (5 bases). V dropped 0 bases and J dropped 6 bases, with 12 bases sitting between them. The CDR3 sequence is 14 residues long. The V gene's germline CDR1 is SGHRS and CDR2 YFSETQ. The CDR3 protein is CASSLAKGIDGYTF. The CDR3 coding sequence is TGCGCCAGCAGCTTGGCCAAGGGGATCGATGGCTACACCTTC.

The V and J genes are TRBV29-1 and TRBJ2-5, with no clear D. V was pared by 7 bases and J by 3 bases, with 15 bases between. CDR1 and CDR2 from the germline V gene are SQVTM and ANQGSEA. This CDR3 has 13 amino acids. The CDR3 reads CSADGTVEETQYF. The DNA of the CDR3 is TGCAGCGCTGACGGAACGGTAGAAGAGACCCAGTACTTC.

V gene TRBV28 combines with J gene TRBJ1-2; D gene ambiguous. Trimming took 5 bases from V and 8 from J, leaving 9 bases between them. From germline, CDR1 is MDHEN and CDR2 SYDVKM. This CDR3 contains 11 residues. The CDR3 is CASSDRLGYTF. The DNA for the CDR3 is TGTGCCAGCAGTGACCGGTTGGGCTACACCTTC.

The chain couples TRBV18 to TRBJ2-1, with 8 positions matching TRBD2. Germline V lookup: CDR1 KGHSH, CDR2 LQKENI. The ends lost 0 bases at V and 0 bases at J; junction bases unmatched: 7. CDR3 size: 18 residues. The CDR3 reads CASSPPLGSGSSYNEQFF. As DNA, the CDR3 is TGTGCCAGCTCACCACCCCTGGGGAGCGGGAGCTCCTACAATGAGCAGTTCTTC.

The CDR3 region is CASSPGGRAIGYTF. The CDR3 nucleotides are TGCGCCAGCAGCCCAGGGGGCAGAGCTATTGGCTACACCTTC. This chain links TRBV5-1 with TRBJ1-2; 8 positions match TRBD1. Trimming removed 4 bases from V and 7 bases from J; junction bases left unmatched: 9. The CDR3 has 14 amino acids. Per germline, CDR1 SGHRS and CDR2 YFSETQ.

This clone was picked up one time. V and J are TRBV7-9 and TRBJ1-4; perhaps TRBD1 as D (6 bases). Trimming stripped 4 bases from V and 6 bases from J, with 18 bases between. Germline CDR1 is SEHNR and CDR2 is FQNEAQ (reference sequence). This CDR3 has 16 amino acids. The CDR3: CASSWDAGEVDEKLFF. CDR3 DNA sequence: TGTGCCAGCAGCTGGGACGCAGGGGAGGTGGATGAAAAACTGTTTTTT.

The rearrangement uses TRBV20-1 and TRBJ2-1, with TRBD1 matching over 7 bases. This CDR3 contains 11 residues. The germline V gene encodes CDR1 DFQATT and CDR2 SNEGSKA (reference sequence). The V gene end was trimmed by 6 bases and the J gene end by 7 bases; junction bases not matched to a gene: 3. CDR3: CSAETGNEQFF. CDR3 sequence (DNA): TGCAGTGCCGAGACAGGGAATGAGCAGTTCTTC.

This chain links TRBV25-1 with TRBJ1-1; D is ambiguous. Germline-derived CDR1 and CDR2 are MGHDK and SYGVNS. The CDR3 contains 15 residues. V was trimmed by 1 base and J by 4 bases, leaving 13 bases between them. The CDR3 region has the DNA TGTGCCAGCAGTGAATCGGAGGGAGCGAGCACTGAAGCTTTCTTT. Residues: CASSESEGASTEAFF.

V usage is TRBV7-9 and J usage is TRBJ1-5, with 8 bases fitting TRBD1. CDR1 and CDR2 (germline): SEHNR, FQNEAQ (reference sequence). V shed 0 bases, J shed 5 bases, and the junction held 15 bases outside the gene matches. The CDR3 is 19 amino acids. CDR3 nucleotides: TGTGCCAGCAGCTTAGCTACCTCCGGGACAGGCTTAACCCATCAGCCCCAGCATTTT. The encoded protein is CASSLATSGTGLTHQPQHF.

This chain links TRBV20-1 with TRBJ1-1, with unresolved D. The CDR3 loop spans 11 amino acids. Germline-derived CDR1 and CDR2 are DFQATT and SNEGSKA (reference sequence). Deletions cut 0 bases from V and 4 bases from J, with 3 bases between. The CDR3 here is CSARDSTEAFF. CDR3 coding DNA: TGCAGTGCTAGAGATTCCACTGAAGCTTTCTTT.

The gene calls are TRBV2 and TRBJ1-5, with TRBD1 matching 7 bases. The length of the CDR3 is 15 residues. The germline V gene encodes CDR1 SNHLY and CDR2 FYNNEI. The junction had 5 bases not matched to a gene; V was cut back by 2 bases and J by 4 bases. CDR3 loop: CASSEFRDRNQPQHF. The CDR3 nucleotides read TGTGCCAGCAGTGAATTTCGGGACAGAAATCAGCCCCAGCATTTT.

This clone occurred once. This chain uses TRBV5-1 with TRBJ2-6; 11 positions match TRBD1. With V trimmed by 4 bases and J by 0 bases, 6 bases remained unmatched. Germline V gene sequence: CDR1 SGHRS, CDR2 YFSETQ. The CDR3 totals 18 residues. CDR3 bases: TGCGCCAGCAGCGCCGGGACAGGGGGGAACTCTGGGGCCAACGTCCTGACTTTC. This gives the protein CASSAGTGGNSGANVLTF.

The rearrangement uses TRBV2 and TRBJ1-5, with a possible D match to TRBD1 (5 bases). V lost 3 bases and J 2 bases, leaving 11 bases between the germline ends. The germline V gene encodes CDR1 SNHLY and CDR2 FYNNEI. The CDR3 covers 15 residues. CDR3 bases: TGTGCCAGCAGTGAGGACGTAGGGGGCAATCAGCCCCAGCATTTT. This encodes CASSEDVGGNQPQHF. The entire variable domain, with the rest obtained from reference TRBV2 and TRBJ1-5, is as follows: EPEVTQTPSHQVTQMGQEVILRCVPISNHLYFYWYRQILGQKVEFLVSFYNNEISEKSEIFDDQFSVERPDGSNFTLKIRSTKLEDSAMYFCASSEDVGGNQPQHFGDGTRLSIL.